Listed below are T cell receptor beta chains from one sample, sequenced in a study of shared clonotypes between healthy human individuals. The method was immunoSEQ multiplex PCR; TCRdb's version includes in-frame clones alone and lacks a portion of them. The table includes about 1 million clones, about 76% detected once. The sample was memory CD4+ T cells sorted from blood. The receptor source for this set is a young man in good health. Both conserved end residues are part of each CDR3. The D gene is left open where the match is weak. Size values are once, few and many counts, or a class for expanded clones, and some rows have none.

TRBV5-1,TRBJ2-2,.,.,CASSLVSDINTGELFF,TGCGCCAGCAGCTTAGTATCGGACATAAACACCGGGGAGCTGTTTTTT
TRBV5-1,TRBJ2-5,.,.,CASSLSIEGGLETQYF,TGCGCCAGCAGCTTGTCGATTGAGGGGGGGCTGGAGACCCAGTACTTC
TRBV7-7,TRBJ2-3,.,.,CASSLVGGITDTQYF,TGTGCTAGCAGCTTAGTTGGCGGAATCACAGATACGCAGTATTTT
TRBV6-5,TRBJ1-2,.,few,CASRIPSSYGYTF,TGTGCCAGCAGGATACCATCTTCCTATGGCTACACCTTC
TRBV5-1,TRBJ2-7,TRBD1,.,CASSLVQGAEGEQYF,TGCGCCAGCAGCTTGGTGCAGGGGGCGGAAGGGGAGCAGTACTTC
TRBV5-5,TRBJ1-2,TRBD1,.,CASRNSGTGGYGYTF,TGTGCCAGCAGGAATTCCGGGACAGGGGGATATGGCTACACCTTC
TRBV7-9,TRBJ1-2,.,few,CASSGKLNYGYTF,TGTGCCAGCAGCGGTAAGCTGAACTATGGCTACACCTTC
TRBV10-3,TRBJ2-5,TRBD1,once,CAISGTGKETQYF,TGTGCCATCAGTGGGACAGGGAAAGAGACCCAGTACTTC
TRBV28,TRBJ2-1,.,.,CASSRAGAVNEQFF,TGTGCCAGCAGTAGGGCAGGGGCAGTGAATGAGCAGTTCTTC
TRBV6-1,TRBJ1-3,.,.,CASSEVAGNTIYF,TGTGCCAGCAGTGAAGTTGCGGGAAACACCATATATTTT
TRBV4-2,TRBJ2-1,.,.,CASSQTRSYNEQFF,TGTGCCAGCAGCCAGACTCGGAGTTACAATGAGCAGTTCTTC
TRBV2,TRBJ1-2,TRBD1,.,CASRTGTGGSAYGYTF,TGTGCCAGCAGGACCGGGACAGGGGGTAGCGCGTATGGCTACACCTTC
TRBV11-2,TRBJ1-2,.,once,CASSLGLTHKGGYTF,TGTGCCAGCAGCTTAGGGCTTACCCATAAGGGTGGCTACACCTTC
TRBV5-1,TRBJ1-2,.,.,CASSSGTLYGYTF,TGCGCCAGCAGCTCAGGGACACTCTATGGCTACACCTTC
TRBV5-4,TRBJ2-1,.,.,CASSLGGASPNEQFF,TGTGCCAGCAGCTTGGGGGGGGCATCGCCGAATGAGCAGTTCTTC
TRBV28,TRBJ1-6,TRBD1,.,CASTPRTGQPNSPLHF,TGTGCCAGTACCCCTCGGACGGGACAGCCTAATTCACCCCTCCACTTT
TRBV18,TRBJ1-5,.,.,CASSPAQVDQPQHF,TGTGCCAGCTCACCGGCGCAGGTGGATCAGCCCCAGCATTTT
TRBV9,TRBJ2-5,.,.,CASSVSGSLETQYF,TGTGCCAGCAGCGTAAGCGGGTCCCTGGAGACCCAGTACTTC
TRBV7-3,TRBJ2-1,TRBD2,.,CASSPVGGSSYNEQFF,TGTGCCAGCAGCCCCGTTGGCGGGAGCTCCTACAATGAGCAGTTCTTC
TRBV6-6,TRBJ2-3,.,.,CASSYPSTDTQYF,TGTGCCAGCAGTTACCCCAGCACAGATACGCAGTATTTT
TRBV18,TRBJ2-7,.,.,CASSPEGQQVKQYF,TGTGCCAGCTCACCCGAGGGGCAACAGGTAAAGCAGTACTTC
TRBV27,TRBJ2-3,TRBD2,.,CASSLFPSGRGTDTQYF,TGTGCCAGCAGTTTGTTTCCTAGCGGGAGGGGGACAGATACGCAGTATTTT
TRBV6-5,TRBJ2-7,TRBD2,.,CASSRLAGVGEQYF,TGTGCCAGCAGTCGACTAGCTGGAGTGGGAGAGCAGTACTTC
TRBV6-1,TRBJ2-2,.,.,CASRERPGHRQTGELFF,TGTGCCAGCAGAGAACGGCCGGGACATCGTCAGACCGGGGAGCTGTTTTTT
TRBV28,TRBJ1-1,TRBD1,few,CASTDRGANTEAFF,TGTGCCAGTACGGACAGGGGCGCTAACACTGAAGCTTTCTTT